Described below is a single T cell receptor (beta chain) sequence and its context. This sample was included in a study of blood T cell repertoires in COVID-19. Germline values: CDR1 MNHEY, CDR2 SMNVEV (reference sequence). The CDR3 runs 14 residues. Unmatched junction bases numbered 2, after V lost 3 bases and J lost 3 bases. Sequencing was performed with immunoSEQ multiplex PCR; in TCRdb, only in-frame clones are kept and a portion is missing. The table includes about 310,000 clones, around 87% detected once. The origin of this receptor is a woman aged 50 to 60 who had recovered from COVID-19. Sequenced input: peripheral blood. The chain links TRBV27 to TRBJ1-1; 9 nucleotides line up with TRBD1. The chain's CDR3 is CASSFGTGYTEAFF. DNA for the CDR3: TGTGCCAGCAGTTTTGGGACAGGGTACACTGAAGCTTTCTTT.